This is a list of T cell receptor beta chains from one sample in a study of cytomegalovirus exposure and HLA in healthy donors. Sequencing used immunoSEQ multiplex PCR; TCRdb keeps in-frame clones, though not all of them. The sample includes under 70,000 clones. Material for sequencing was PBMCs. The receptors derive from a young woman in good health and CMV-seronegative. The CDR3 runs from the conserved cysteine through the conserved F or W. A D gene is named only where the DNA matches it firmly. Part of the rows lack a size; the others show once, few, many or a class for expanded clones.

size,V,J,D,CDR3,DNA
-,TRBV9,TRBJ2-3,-,CASSAPREDTQYF,TGTGCCAGCAGCGCCCCTAGGGAGGATACGCAGTATTTT
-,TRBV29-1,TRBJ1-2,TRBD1,CSVDRAGYGYTF,TGCAGCGTAGACAGGGCGGGCTATGGCTACACCTTC
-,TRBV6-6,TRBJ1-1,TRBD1,CASSYSYRGEAFF,TGTGCCAGCAGTTACTCGTACAGGGGTGAAGCTTTCTTT
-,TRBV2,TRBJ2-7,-,CASSPGSGDYEQYF,TGTGCCAGCAGTCCCGGTAGCGGAGACTACGAGCAGTACTTC
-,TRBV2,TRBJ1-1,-,CASSAQVNTEAFF,TGTGCCAGCAGTGCTCAGGTGAACACTGAAGCTTTCTTT
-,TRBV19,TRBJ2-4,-,CASSLNRGAKNIQYF,TGTGCCAGTAGCCTCAACCGGGGGGCCAAAAACATTCAGTACTTC
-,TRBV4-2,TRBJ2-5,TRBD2,CASSPRTSGGQETQYF,TGTGCCAGCAGCCCCAGGACTAGCGGGGGCCAAGAGACCCAGTACTTC
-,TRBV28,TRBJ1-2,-,CASSEWGEENYGYTF,TGTGCTTCCTCAGAATGGGGAGAGGAAAACTATGGCTACACCTTC
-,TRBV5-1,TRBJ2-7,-,CASSFPGAYEQYF,TGCGCCAGCAGCTTCCCAGGGGCCTACGAGCAGTACTTC
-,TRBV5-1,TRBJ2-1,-,CASSLTEFREQFF,TGCGCCAGCAGCTTGACGGAGTTCCGGGAGCAGTTCTTC
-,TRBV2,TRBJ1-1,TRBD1,CASRNIPGGLAEAFF,TGTGCCAGCAGAAATATCCCAGGGGGGCTAGCTGAAGCTTTCTTT
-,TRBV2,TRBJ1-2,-,CASSGDRYGYTF,TGTGCCAGCAGCGGTGACAGATATGGCTACACCTTC
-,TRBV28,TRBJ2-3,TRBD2,CASSLMTSGEGFPHTDTQYF,TGTGCCAGCAGTTTAATGACTAGCGGGGAAGGTTTCCCTCACACAGATACGCAGTATTTT
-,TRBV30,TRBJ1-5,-,CAWSVPGYNQPQHF,TGTGCCTGGAGTGTACCAGGCTACAATCAGCCCCAGCATTTT
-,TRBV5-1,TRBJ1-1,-,CASRSGTHNTEAFF,TGCGCCAGCAGATCCGGGACACACAACACTGAAGCTTTCTTT
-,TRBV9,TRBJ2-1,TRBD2,CASTPGLAYNEQFF,TGTGCCAGCACTCCGGGACTAGCGTACAATGAGCAGTTCTTC
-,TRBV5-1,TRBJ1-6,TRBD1,CASSGTEDSPLHF,TGCGCCAGCTCCGGGACAGAAGATTCACCCCTCCACTTT
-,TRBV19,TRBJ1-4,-,CASRATGADEKLFF,TGTGCCAGTAGGGCGACAGGAGCCGATGAAAAACTGTTTTTT
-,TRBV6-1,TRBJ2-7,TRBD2,CASSVLAGGLSYEQYF,TGTGCCAGCAGTGTATTAGCGGGGGGCCTCTCCTACGAGCAGTACTTC
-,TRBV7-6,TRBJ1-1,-,CASSLEAFRTEAFF,TGTGCCAGCAGCTTAGAAGCTTTCCGCACTGAAGCTTTCTTT
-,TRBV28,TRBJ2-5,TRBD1,CASSSPPGQAFGETQYF,TGTGCCAGCAGTTCCCCGCCGGGACAGGCGTTTGGAGAGACCCAGTACTTC
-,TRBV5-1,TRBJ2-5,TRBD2,CASSGLAGQETQYF,TGCGCCAGCAGCGGACTAGCGGGCCAAGAGACCCAGTACTTC
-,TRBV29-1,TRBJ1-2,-,CSAVEGALGYTF,TGCAGCGCCGTTGAGGGTGCACTAGGGTACACCTTC
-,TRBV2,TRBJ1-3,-,CASSETHRAGNTIYF,TGTGCCAGCAGTGAGACCCACAGGGCTGGAAACACCATATATTTT
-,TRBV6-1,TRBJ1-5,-,CASSERGGDWGNQPQHF,TGTGCCAGCAGCGAACGGGGGGGGGATTGGGGCAATCAGCCCCAGCATTTT
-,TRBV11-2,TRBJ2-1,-,CASSGVRGPDNEQFF,TGTGCCAGCAGTGGAGTCCGGGGTCCCGACAATGAGCAGTTCTTC
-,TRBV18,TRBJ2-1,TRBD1,CASSPRTGVDNEQFF,TGTGCCAGCTCACCTCGGACAGGGGTCGACAATGAGCAGTTCTTC
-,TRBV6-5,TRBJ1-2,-,CASSRDKNGYTF,TGTGCCAGCAGTCGTGACAAGAATGGCTACACCTTC
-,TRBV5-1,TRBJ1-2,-,CASSLEQGYGYTF,TGCGCCAGCAGCTTGGAGCAGGGCTATGGCTACACCTTC
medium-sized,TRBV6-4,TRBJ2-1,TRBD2,CASSDSDGGAVNEQFF,TGTGCCAGCAGTGACTCTGACGGGGGGGCCGTGAATGAGCAGTTCTTC
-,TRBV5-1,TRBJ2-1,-,CASSLISNEQFF,TGCGCCAGCAGCTTGATTAGCAATGAGCAGTTCTTC
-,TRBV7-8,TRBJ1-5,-,CASSLNTVNQPQHF,TGTGCCAGCAGCTTAAATACAGTCAATCAGCCCCAGCATTTT
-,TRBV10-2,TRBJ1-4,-,CASSEFGFNEKLFF,TGCGCCAGCAGTGAGTTCGGTTTTAATGAAAAACTGTTTTTT
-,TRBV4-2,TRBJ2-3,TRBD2,CASSPSGAGVDTQYF,TGTGCCAGCAGCCCGAGCGGGGCGGGGGTGGATACGCAGTATTTT
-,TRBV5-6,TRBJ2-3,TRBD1,CASSLGGQGILDTQYF,TGTGCCAGCAGCTTAGGGGGACAGGGCATTTTGGATACGCAGTATTTT